Listed below are T cell receptor beta chains from one sample, sequenced in a study of blood T cell repertoires in COVID-19. TCRdb's copy holds only in-frame clones and misses some; the assay was immunoSEQ multiplex PCR. The sample consists of approximately 220,000 clones, 84% of them appearing once. What was sequenced was PBMCs or T cells enriched from blood (not recorded which). These receptors all stem from a woman in her 40s who had recovered from COVID-19. CDR3s include the opening cysteine and the closing phenylalanine or tryptophan. D genes are given only for firm matches. Clone size, where shown, is once, few, many, or a class for clones that have expanded.

V: TRBV5-1; D: TRBD1; J: TRBJ2-2; size: NA; CDR3: CASSEQGTGELFF; DNA: TGCGCCAGCAGCGAACAGGGGACCGGGGAGCTGTTTTTT
V: TRBV30; D: TRBD1; J: TRBJ1-5; size: NA; CDR3: CAWSVQGINQPQHF; DNA: TGTGCCTGGAGTGTACAGGGGATCAATCAGCCCCAGCATTTT
V: TRBV28; D: TRBD1; J: TRBJ1-5; size: NA; CDR3: CATKPGDRGLNQPQHF; DNA: TGTGCCACCAAACCCGGGGACAGGGGTCTAAATCAGCCCCAGCATTTT
V: TRBV11-3; D: NA; J: TRBJ2-1; size: NA; CDR3: CASSRTGEQFF; DNA: TGTGCCAGCAGCCGGACTGGGGAGCAGTTCTTC
V: TRBV30; D: TRBD1; J: TRBJ1-6; size: NA; CDR3: CAWSVEGPGQGVSPLHF; DNA: TGTGCCTGGAGTGTAGAGGGCCCGGGACAGGGGGTTTCACCCCTCCACTTT
V: TRBV6-1; D: NA; J: TRBJ2-7; size: NA; CDR3: CASSEGGEMFSYEQYF; DNA: TGTGCCAGCAGTGAAGGGGGGGAAATGTTCTCCTACGAGCAGTACTTC
V: TRBV19; D: TRBD2; J: TRBJ2-2; size: NA; CDR3: CASSGLAGGRELFF; DNA: TGTGCCAGCAGTGGACTAGCGGGAGGCCGGGAGCTGTTTTTT
V: TRBV7-2; D: TRBD1; J: TRBJ1-2; size: NA; CDR3: CASSFRPELIGTGNNGYTF; DNA: TGTGCCAGCAGCTTCCGGCCTGAGTTGATCGGGACAGGGAATAATGGCTACACCTTC
V: TRBV29-1; D: TRBD1; J: TRBJ1-2; size: once; CDR3: CSVVTGEWNYGYTF; DNA: TGCAGCGTTGTTACAGGGGAGTGGAACTATGGCTACACCTTC
V: TRBV30; D: TRBD1; J: TRBJ2-7; size: NA; CDR3: CAWSVGGTGSILGVYEQYF; DNA: TGTGCCTGGAGCGTAGGGGGGACAGGGAGCATCCTGGGGGTCTACGAGCAGTACTTC
V: TRBV19; D: NA; J: TRBJ2-7; size: NA; CDR3: CASRGGTYEQYF; DNA: TGTGCCAGTAGAGGCGGTACCTACGAGCAGTACTTC
V: TRBV11-2; D: NA; J: TRBJ2-3; size: NA; CDR3: CASSLLAAGRGDTQYF; DNA: TGTGCCAGCAGCTTACTAGCGGCCGGAAGGGGGGATACGCAGTATTTT
V: TRBV20-1; D: NA; J: TRBJ2-5; size: NA; CDR3: CSARERETQYF; DNA: TGCAGTGCTAGAGAGCGGGAGACCCAGTACTTC
V: TRBV6-5; D: TRBD1; J: TRBJ1-2; size: NA; CDR3: CASSFRTGGWGIF; DNA: TGTGCCAGCAGTTTCCGGACAGGGGGTTGGGGCATCTTC
V: TRBV5-6; D: TRBD2; J: TRBJ2-1; size: NA; CDR3: CASSQLAGINYNEQFF; DNA: TGTGCCAGCAGCCAACTAGCGGGGATCAACTACAATGAGCAGTTCTTC
V: TRBV11-2; D: NA; J: TRBJ2-5; size: NA; CDR3: CASSLSGAVRLVETQYF; DNA: TGTGCCAGCAGCTTGAGTGGGGCGGTGCGGTTAGTAGAGACCCAGTACTTC
V: TRBV28; D: TRBD1; J: TRBJ1-2; size: NA; CDR3: CASKRGDRGLYGYTF; DNA: TGTGCCAGCAAAAGGGGAGACAGGGGGCTATATGGCTACACCTTC
V: TRBV5-1; D: TRBD1; J: TRBJ2-7; size: NA; CDR3: CASSPRTGGYLEQYF; DNA: TGCGCCAGCAGCCCAAGGACAGGGGGCTACCTCGAGCAGTACTTC
V: TRBV30; D: NA; J: TRBJ1-2; size: NA; CDR3: CALQPAYGYTF; DNA: TGTGCCTTACAGCCAGCCTATGGCTACACCTTC
V: TRBV27; D: NA; J: TRBJ1-4; size: few; CDR3: CASSSRAANEKLFF; DNA: TGTGCCAGCAGTTCCAGGGCGGCTAATGAAAAACTGTTTTTT
V: TRBV11-2; D: TRBD2; J: TRBJ2-7; size: NA; CDR3: CASSVPGLGTQQYF; DNA: TGTGCCAGCAGCGTTCCGGGACTAGGGACCCAGCAGTACTTC
V: TRBV27; D: TRBD1; J: TRBJ2-7; size: NA; CDR3: CASSSPTDRGNEQYF; DNA: TGTGCCAGCAGTTCGCCGACCGACAGGGGCAACGAGCAGTACTTC
V: TRBV10-3; D: TRBD1; J: TRBJ2-3; size: NA; CDR3: CAISESDRGGSTDTQYF; DNA: TGTGCCATCAGTGAGTCGGACAGGGGAGGGAGCACAGATACGCAGTATTTT
V: TRBV7-2; D: NA; J: TRBJ2-5; size: NA; CDR3: CASSSGLLQTQYF; DNA: TGTGCCAGCAGCTCGGGACTTCTACAGACCCAGTACTTC
V: TRBV5-5; D: NA; J: TRBJ2-5; size: NA; CDR3: CASSVRETQYF; DNA: TGTGCCAGCAGCGTTAGAGAGACCCAGTACTTC
V: TRBV19; D: NA; J: TRBJ1-6; size: NA; CDR3: CASTLDANSPLHF; DNA: TGTGCCAGTACTTTAGACGCGAATTCACCCCTCCACTTT
V: TRBV15; D: NA; J: TRBJ2-1; size: NA; CDR3: CATSREYIAGDEQFF; DNA: TGTGCCACCAGCAGAGAATACATCGCCGGGGATGAGCAGTTCTTC
V: TRBV5-1; D: TRBD2; J: TRBJ2-3; size: NA; CDR3: CASRGTSGSLGYTDTQYF; DNA: TGCGCCAGCAGGGGAACTAGCGGGAGTTTGGGTTACACAGATACGCAGTATTTT
V: TRBV27; D: TRBD2; J: TRBJ2-7; size: once; CDR3: CASSLAGGDYEQYF; DNA: TGTGCCAGCAGTCTAGCGGGAGGGGACTACGAGCAGTACTTC
V: TRBV4-1; D: TRBD2; J: TRBJ2-1; size: NA; CDR3: CASSQGTSGSYNEQFF; DNA: TGCGCCAGCAGTCAAGGTACTAGCGGGTCGTACAATGAGCAGTTCTTC
V: TRBV11-2; D: NA; J: TRBJ2-1; size: few; CDR3: CASSFTDPRSSYNEQFF; DNA: TGTGCCAGCAGCTTTACCGACCCAAGGAGCTCCTACAATGAGCAGTTCTTC
V: TRBV28; D: TRBD1; J: TRBJ2-2; size: NA; CDR3: CASSSGTANTGELFF; DNA: TGTGCCAGCAGTTCCGGGACAGCGAACACCGGGGAGCTGTTTTTT
V: TRBV5-5; D: NA; J: TRBJ2-3; size: NA; CDR3: CASSLPQSGLNTDTQYF; DNA: TGTGCCAGCAGCTTGCCACAATCTGGACTTAACACAGATACGCAGTATTTT
V: TRBV10-3; D: TRBD1; J: TRBJ1-2; size: once; CDR3: CATATGGSSYGYTF; DNA: TGTGCCACCGCTACAGGGGGCAGCTCCTATGGCTACACCTTC
V: TRBV24-1; D: TRBD1; J: TRBJ2-3; size: NA; CDR3: CATSESTGGNRDTQYF; DNA: TGTGCCACCAGTGAGTCGACAGGGGGCAATCGGGATACGCAGTATTTT
V: TRBV7-9; D: TRBD1; J: TRBJ1-3; size: few; CDR3: CASGTGTGGALGGTIYF; DNA: TGTGCCAGCGGAACCGGGACAGGGGGCGCGTTAGGGGGCACCATATATTTT